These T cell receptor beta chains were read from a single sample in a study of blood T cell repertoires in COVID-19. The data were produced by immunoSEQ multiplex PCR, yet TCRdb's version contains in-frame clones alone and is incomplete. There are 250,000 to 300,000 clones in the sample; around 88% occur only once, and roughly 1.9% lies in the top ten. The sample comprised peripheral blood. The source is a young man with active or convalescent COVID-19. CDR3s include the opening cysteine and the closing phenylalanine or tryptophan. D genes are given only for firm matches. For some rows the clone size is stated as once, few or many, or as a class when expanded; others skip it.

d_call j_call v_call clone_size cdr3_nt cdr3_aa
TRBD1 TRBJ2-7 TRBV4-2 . TGTGCCAGCAGCCTCGAACAGGGGCCCGGTTTTTACGAGCAGTACTTC CASSLEQGPGFYEQYF
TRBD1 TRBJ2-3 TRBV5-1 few TGCGCCAGCAGCCCGGGACAGGGAGAACAGAGCGACGTCCAGTATTTT CASSPGQGEQSDVQYF
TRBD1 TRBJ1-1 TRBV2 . TGTGCCAGCGCCCTAGGGACAGGGGCAATGAACACTGAAGCTTTCTTT CASALGTGAMNTEAFF
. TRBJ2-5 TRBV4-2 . TGTGCCAGCAGCCAAGACTGGGCCGAGGAGACCCAGTACTTC CASSQDWAEETQYF
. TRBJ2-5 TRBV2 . TGTGCCAGCAGTGCCGGTAGCACCCCGGGAGAGACCCAGTACTTC CASSAGSTPGETQYF
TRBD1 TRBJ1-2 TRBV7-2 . TGTGCCAGCAGCTTACCCCGGACAGGGGCCTATGGCTACACCTTC CASSLPRTGAYGYTF
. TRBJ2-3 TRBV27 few TGTGCCAGCAGTTTAAGTACCCCGGGGACAGATACGCAGTATTTT CASSLSTPGTDTQYF
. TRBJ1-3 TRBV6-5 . TGTGCCAGCAGTTCCCCGTATGGAAACACCATATATTTT CASSSPYGNTIYF
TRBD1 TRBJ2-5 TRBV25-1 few TGTGCCAGCAGTCAGAGCAGGGGGATAGAGACCCAGTACTTC CASSQSRGIETQYF
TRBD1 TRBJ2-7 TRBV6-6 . TGTGCCAGCAGCTACACTCAGGGGGCTGGCGACGAGCAGTACTTC CASSYTQGAGDEQYF
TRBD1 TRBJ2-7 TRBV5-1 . TGCGCCAGCAGCTTGGGTCCAAGGGACAGGGACTACGAGCAGTACTTC CASSLGPRDRDYEQYF
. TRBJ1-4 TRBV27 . TGTGCCAGCAGCCCCTTCCGTGCAACTAATGAAAAACTGTTTTTT CASSPFRATNEKLFF
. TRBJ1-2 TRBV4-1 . TGCGCCAGCAGCCAGAGCCCGGACACCAACTATGGCTACACCTTC CASSQSPDTNYGYTF
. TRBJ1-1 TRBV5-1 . TGCGCCAGCAGCTCTCACCTTGACATCACTGAAGCTTTCTTT CASSSHLDITEAFF
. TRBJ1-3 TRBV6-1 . TGTGCCAGCAGTGCTGCAGGCCATTCCTCTGGAAACACCATATATTTT CASSAAGHSSGNTIYF
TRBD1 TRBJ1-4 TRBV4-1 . TGCGCCAGCAGCCACGGAACGGACAGGGAGGGAAAACTGTTTTTT CASSHGTDREGKLFF
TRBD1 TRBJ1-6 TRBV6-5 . TGTGCCAGCAGTCCCCCGGGACAGGGGAATTCACCCCTCCACTTT CASSPPGQGNSPLHF
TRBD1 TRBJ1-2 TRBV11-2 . TGTGCCAGCAGCCGGACGGGACAGGTTAACGGTGGCTACACCTTC CASSRTGQVNGGYTF
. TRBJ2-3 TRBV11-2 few TGTGCCAGCAGCTTATCACAGACAGATACGCAGTATTTT CASSLSQTDTQYF
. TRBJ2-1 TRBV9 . TGTGCCAGCAGCGGCAGTAATGAGCAGTTCTTC CASSGSNEQFF
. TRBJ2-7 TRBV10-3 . TGTGCCATCGGCGGAGACAGAGACCTATCCTACGAGCAGTACTTC CAIGGDRDLSYEQYF
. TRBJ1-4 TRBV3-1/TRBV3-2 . TGTGCCAGCAGCCAAGGAATTGGGGGACGGGGGGCCGGTGAAAAACTGTTTTTT CASSQGIGGRGAGEKLFF
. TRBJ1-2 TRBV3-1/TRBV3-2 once TGTGCCAGCAGCCCGAGGACAGCAAACTATGGCTACACCTTC CASSPRTANYGYTF
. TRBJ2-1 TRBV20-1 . TGCAGTGCCAGTGGGCAGTACAATGAGCAGTTCTTC CSASGQYNEQFF
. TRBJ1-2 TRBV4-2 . TGTGCCAGCAGCCAGAGGGTCACGGGTAAACATGGCTACACCTTC CASSQRVTGKHGYTF
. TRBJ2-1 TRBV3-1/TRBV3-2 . TGTGCCAGCAGCCAAGGCTTTCTCGCGGACTACAATGAGCAGTTCTTC CASSQGFLADYNEQFF
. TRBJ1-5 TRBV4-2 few TGTGCCAGCAGCCAAGCAGGACAGCAGAATCAGCCCCAGCATTTT CASSQAGQQNQPQHF
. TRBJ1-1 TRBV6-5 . TGTGCCAGCAGTTACCGCTCAGACACTGAAGCTTTCTTT CASSYRSDTEAFF